This is a list of T cell receptor beta chains from one sample in a study of blood T cell repertoires in COVID-19. Clones were read by immunoSEQ multiplex PCR, and TCRdb kept only the in-frame ones, dropping some. This table holds fewer than 500,000 clones, over 65% found once. The source material was peripheral blood. Source of these receptors: a human donor with acute or convalescent COVID-19. The donor label of this sample is uncertain. Each CDR3 is given with its conserved first and last residue. A D gene is named only where the DNA matches it firmly. Some rows have no size entry. The others give once, few or many, or a class for an expanded clone.

>-|TRBJ2-5|-|TRBV2
CASLRRAAQETQYF
TGTGCCAGCCTTAGGCGGGCAGCGCAAGAGACCCAGTACTTC
>-|TRBJ1-5|-|TRBV28
CASSRTSNQPQHF
TGTGCCAGCAGTCGAACAAGCAATCAGCCCCAGCATTTT
>-|TRBJ1-6|-|TRBV3-1/TRBV3-2
CASSLGANSPLHF
TGTGCCAGCAGTCTTGGGGCTAATTCACCCCTCCACTTT
>TRBD2|TRBJ2-1|-|TRBV6-6
CASTYLAGALNEQFF
TGTGCCAGCACCTATTTAGCGGGAGCTCTCAATGAGCAGTTCTTC
>-|TRBJ1-5|-|TRBV6-5
CATLDFSNQPQHF
TGTGCCACCCTGGACTTTAGCAATCAGCCCCAGCATTTT
>TRBD1|TRBJ1-2|many|TRBV11-2
CASSPRGPAKLYGYTF
TGTGCCAGCAGCCCCAGGGGGCCCGCCAAGTTATATGGCTACACCTTC
>TRBD2|TRBJ2-5|-|TRBV3-1/TRBV3-2
CASSQDYGLAGGKETQYF
TGTGCCAGCAGCCAAGATTACGGGCTAGCGGGAGGGAAGGAGACCCAGTACTTC
>-|TRBJ2-7|-|TRBV5-4
CASSKTAGYEQYF
TGTGCCAGCAGCAAAACCGCAGGTTACGAGCAGTACTTC
>-|TRBJ1-6|-|TRBV6-6
CASSYGSSYNSPLHF
TGTGCCAGCAGTTATGGGAGCTCCTATAATTCACCCCTCCACTTT
>-|TRBJ1-2|-|TRBV6-1
CASSVKEFGYTF
TGTGCCAGCAGTGTAAAGGAGTTCGGCTACACCTTC
>-|TRBJ1-6|-|TRBV2
CASSARQGPSNSPLHF
TGTGCCAGCAGCGCCCGGCAGGGGCCAAGTAATTCACCCCTCCACTTT
>-|TRBJ2-3|-|TRBV6-1
CASSEDRRRGDTQYF
TGTGCCAGCAGTGAGGACAGGCGGCGGGGAGATACGCAGTATTTT
>-|TRBJ1-5|-|TRBV7-8
CASSRYINQPQHF
TGTGCCAGCAGCCGGTACATCAATCAGCCCCAGCATTTT
>-|TRBJ1-4|-|TRBV7-9
CASSLSGLGEKLFF
TGTGCCAGCAGCTTAAGCGGGCTAGGGGAAAAACTGTTTTTT
>TRBD1|TRBJ2-2|-|TRBV4-2
CASSQDRGGTTGELFF
TGTGCCAGCAGCCAAGACCGAGGGGGCACGACCGGGGAGCTGTTTTTT
>-|TRBJ1-1|-|TRBV5-4
CASSVDKHTEAFF
TGTGCCAGCAGCGTGGACAAACACACTGAAGCTTTCTTT
>-|TRBJ2-1|-|TRBV28
CASSPMSAGEQFF
TGTGCCAGCAGTCCCATGTCAGCGGGCGAGCAGTTCTTC
>TRBD1|TRBJ1-1|-|TRBV7-9
CASSLTGGFQDTEAFF
TGTGCCAGCAGCTTGACAGGGGGCTTTCAGGACACTGAAGCTTTCTTT
>-|TRBJ1-2|-|TRBV29-1
CSVVPDQVYGYTF
TGCAGCGTTGTACCAGATCAAGTCTATGGCTACACCTTC
>TRBD1|TRBJ2-1|-|TRBV10-3
CAISASNRGFNEQFF
TGTGCCATCAGCGCCTCGAACAGGGGGTTCAATGAGCAGTTCTTC
>TRBD1|TRBJ1-1|-|TRBV2
CASRDRGGNTEAFF
TGTGCCAGCAGGGACAGGGGTGGGAACACTGAAGCTTTCTTT
>-|TRBJ1-1|-|TRBV7-8
CASSGSGRTPEAFF
TGTGCCAGCAGCGGGTCAGGCCGAACCCCTGAAGCTTTCTTT
>-|TRBJ1-1|-|TRBV18
CASSPEVGNTEAFF
TGTGCCAGCTCACCAGAAGTCGGGAACACTGAAGCTTTCTTT
>-|TRBJ1-1|-|TRBV18
CASSPHAGGTMNTEAFF
TGTGCCAGCTCACCACACGCGGGGGGGACGATGAACACTGAAGCTTTCTTT
>TRBD2|TRBJ2-2|many|TRBV5-6
CASSLELAGEAGELFF
TGTGCCAGCAGCTTGGAACTAGCGGGAGAGGCCGGGGAGCTGTTTTTT
>TRBD1|TRBJ1-4|-|TRBV6-5
CASRAGRDRGRKLFF
TGTGCCAGCAGGGCGGGCCGGGACAGGGGGAGGAAACTGTTTTTT
>TRBD1|TRBJ2-1|-|TRBV29-1
CSALYSGGSNEQFF
TGCAGCGCCCTTTACTCAGGGGGTAGCAATGAGCAGTTCTTC
>TRBD1|TRBJ2-7|-|TRBV5-1
CASSLDRAPINEQYF
TGCGCCAGCAGCCTTGACAGGGCACCAATCAACGAGCAGTACTTC
>-|TRBJ2-2|-|TRBV19
CASRSPEGLGRAGELFF
TGTGCCAGTAGATCCCCAGAGGGACTGGGAAGAGCCGGGGAGCTGTTTTTT
>-|TRBJ1-6|-|TRBV28
CASSPQVMGSPLHF
TGTGCCAGCAGTCCACAGGTGATGGGGTCACCCCTCCACTTT
>TRBD1|TRBJ1-1|-|TRBV18
CASSTRQGLNTEAFF
TGTGCCAGCTCAACCCGACAGGGCCTGAACACTGAAGCTTTCTTT
>-|TRBJ1-2|-|TRBV11-2
CASSSWPGANYGYTF
TGTGCCAGCAGCTCGTGGCCGGGGGCTAACTATGGCTACACCTTC
>TRBD1|TRBJ1-4|-|TRBV2
CAKSTGEATNEKLFF
TGTGCCAAAAGTACAGGGGAAGCAACTAATGAAAAACTGTTTTTT
>-|TRBJ1-1|-|TRBV19
CASRYFLGGTEAFF
TGTGCCAGTAGATACTTTTTAGGGGGCACTGAAGCTTTCTTT
>-|TRBJ1-1|few|TRBV29-1
CSDRGVGNTEAFF
TGCAGCGACCGGGGAGTGGGGAACACTGAAGCTTTCTTT
>-|TRBJ1-5|-|TRBV10-2
CASTRYSNQPQHF
TGCGCCAGCACCCGGTATAGCAATCAGCCCCAGCATTTT
>-|TRBJ1-5|once|TRBV14
CASSQGRGLDQPQHF
TGTGCCAGCAGCCAAGGTAGAGGACTAGATCAGCCCCAGCATTTT
>-|TRBJ2-7|once|TRBV5-5
CASSLDLGAGGYEQYF
TGTGCCAGCAGCTTGGATTTGGGGGCCGGAGGCTACGAGCAGTACTTC
>-|TRBJ1-5|-|TRBV6-5
CASLVRGGQGQPQHF
TGTGCCAGCCTGGTTCGGGGGGGGCAAGGTCAGCCCCAGCATTTT
>-|TRBJ1-6|once|TRBV14
CASSQEWRLSPLHF
TGTGCCAGCAGCCAAGAATGGCGGCTTTCACCCCTCCACTTT
>-|TRBJ1-2|-|TRBV5-4
CASSLAEQVTNYGYTF
TGTGCCAGCAGCTTGGCCGAACAGGTGACTAACTATGGCTACACCTTC
>-|TRBJ1-5|-|TRBV3-1/TRBV3-2
CASSQDWGGADQPQHF
TGTGCCAGCAGCCAAGATTGGGGGGGCGCGGATCAGCCCCAGCATTTT
>-|TRBJ1-4|once|TRBV3-1/TRBV3-2
CASSQDPTATNEKLFF
TGTGCCAGCAGCCAAGACCCGACAGCAACTAATGAAAAACTGTTTTTT
>-|TRBJ2-4|-|TRBV19
CASSISGQPKNIQYF
TGTGCCAGTAGTATTTCAGGGCAACCCAAAAACATTCAGTACTTC
>-|TRBJ2-3|few|TRBV18
CASSRSGARASTDTQYF
TGTGCCAGCTCTCGTTCAGGGGCCCGGGCTAGCACAGATACGCAGTATTTT
>TRBD2|TRBJ2-1|-|TRBV7-6
CASDASGKGEQFF
TGTGCCAGCGATGCTAGCGGGAAGGGTGAGCAGTTCTTC
>-|TRBJ2-7|few|TRBV6-5
CASSQTGNSYEQYF
TGTGCCAGCAGTCAAACAGGGAATTCCTACGAGCAGTACTTC
>-|TRBJ2-5|few|TRBV5-1
CASSRWTAYQETQYF
TGCGCCAGCAGCCGGTGGACAGCGTACCAAGAGACCCAGTACTTC
>TRBD1|TRBJ2-1|-|TRBV30
CAWFLPGQVLNEQFF
TGTGCCTGGTTTCTACCGGGACAGGTATTGAATGAGCAGTTCTTC
>-|TRBJ1-2|-|TRBV6-5
CASRNPGREGGYTF
TGTGCCAGCAGGAATCCCGGGAGGGAGGGGGGCTACACCTTC
>-|TRBJ2-2|-|TRBV30
CAWSRRYARTGELFF
TGTGCCTGGAGTCGCAGATATGCGAGGACCGGGGAGCTGTTTTTT
>TRBD1|TRBJ2-7|once|TRBV6-1
CASSEFQDRVYEQYF
TGTGCCAGCAGTGAGTTCCAGGACAGGGTTTACGAGCAGTACTTC
>-|TRBJ1-1|-|TRBV30
CAWRVGLLSTEAFF
TGTGCCTGGAGGGTGGGCCTTCTTAGCACTGAAGCTTTCTTT
>-|TRBJ2-1|once|TRBV3-1/TRBV3-2
CASRSGTYNEQFF
TGTGCCAGCAGGAGCGGGACATACAATGAGCAGTTCTTC
>-|TRBJ1-2|-|TRBV7-8
CASSLVSMAADGYTF
TGTGCCAGCAGCTTAGTCTCAATGGCGGCGGATGGCTACACCTTC
>TRBD2|TRBJ2-1|-|TRBV4-2
CASSQDTPLAGGRNEQFF
TGTGCCAGCAGCCAAGATACCCCGCTAGCGGGAGGCAGAAATGAGCAGTTCTTC
>TRBD2|TRBJ2-1|-|TRBV9
CASSAAGGATANNEQFF
TGTGCCAGCAGCGCGGCGGGAGGTGCGACCGCCAACAATGAGCAGTTCTTC
>TRBD1|TRBJ1-2|few|TRBV5-1
CASSLAELTGDGYTF
TGCGCCAGCAGCTTGGCCGAGTTGACAGGGGATGGCTACACCTTC
>TRBD2|TRBJ2-1|-|TRBV4-1
CASSQVFHGGWEQFF
TGCGCCAGCAGCCAAGTGTTCCACGGGGGGTGGGAGCAGTTCTTC
>-|TRBJ2-7|once|TRBV5-8
CASSLLKRTVFSYEQYF
TGTGCCAGCAGCTTGCTCAAACGGACAGTATTCTCCTACGAGCAGTACTTC